The 16 T cell receptor beta chains below were found in one sample sequenced in a study of technical replicates of blood from a few donors. Clones were sequenced by immunoSEQ multiplex PCR, and TCRdb holds only the in-frame ones, with some missing. The table records around 77,000 clones, roughly 92% of them present only once. Specimen: T cells isolated from PBMCs. The receptors originated from a human donor in good health.

The chain is built from TRBV6-5 and TRBJ1-1; D ambiguous. V lost 0 bases, J lost 0 bases, and 5 bases lay in between. Germline loops: CDR1 MNHEY, CDR2 SVGAGI. This CDR3 is 14 amino acids long. CDR3 sequence (DNA): TGTGCCAGCAGTTACTCGAGAATGAACACTGAAGCTTTCTTT. Its translation is CASSYSRMNTEAFF.

V usage is TRBV19 and J usage is TRBJ2-7, with 7 bases identical to TRBD1. J was trimmed by 5 bases and V by 4 bases; bases with no gene match: 5. The CDR3 contains 13 residues. The germline gives CDR1 LNHDA, CDR2 SQIVND (reference sequence). The CDR3 reads CASSNLQGHEQYF. CDR3 sequence (DNA): TGTGCCAGTAGTAACCTACAGGGGCACGAGCAGTACTTC.

V usage is TRBV19 and J usage is TRBJ2-7; a possible D gene is TRBD1 (6 bases). CDR1 is LNHDA, CDR2 SQIVND, per germline (reference sequence). CDR3 length: 13 amino acids. Trimming cost V 6 bases and J 2 bases, with 11 bases left between them. The CDR3 nucleotides read TGTGCCAGTAGCCTGGACAGTCCCTACGAGCAGTACTTC. Protein: CASSLDSPYEQYF. The whole variable domain, remainder taken from reference TRBV19 and TRBJ2-7, is DGGITQSPKYLFRKEGQNVTLSCEQNLNHDAMYWYRQDPGQGLRLIYYSQIVNDFQKGDIAEGYSVSREKKESFPLTVTSAQKNPTAFYLCASSLDSPYEQYFGPGTRLTVT.

J is TRBJ1-3 and V is TRBV29-1; D ambiguous. Germline assignment: CDR1 SQVTM and CDR2 ANQGSEA. V was cut by 3 bases and J by 2 bases, with 5 bases left in between. This CDR3 comprises 12 residues. The CDR3 sequence is CSVEYPGNTIYF. DNA of the CDR3: TGCAGCGTTGAGTATCCTGGAAACACCATATATTTT.

This chain joins TRBV11-3 and TRBJ2-3, with D perhaps matching TRBD2 (5 bases). Trimming left V 1 base short and J 9 bases short, with 8 bases between. This CDR3 has 12 amino acids. CDR1 and CDR2 from the germline V gene are SGHNT and YENEEA. CDR3 bases: TGTGCCAGCAGCTTAGGGGAGACGACGCAGTATTTT. This sequence encodes CASSLGETTQYF. Supplemented by reference TRBV11-3 and TRBJ2-3, the full variable domain reads EAGVVQSPRYKIIEKKQPVAFWCNPISGHNTLYWYLQNLGQGPELLIRYENEEAVDDSQLPKDRFSAERLKGVDSTLKIQPAELGDSAVYLCASSLGETTQYFGPGTRLTVL.

This clone appeared a single time. The V gene is TRBV27, the J gene TRBJ2-1, with TRBD2 identical over 7 bases. The V gene end was trimmed by 5 bases and the J gene end by 3 bases; junction bases not matched to a gene: 10. This CDR3 comprises 16 residues. CDR1 and CDR2 (germline): MNHEY, SMNVEV (reference sequence). CDR3 in DNA: TGTGCCAGCAGTCCTTCTAGCGGATCCTTCTACAATGAGCAGTTCTTC. Amino acid sequence: CASSPSSGSFYNEQFF.

The rearrangement links TRBV6-1 to TRBJ1-5; D is uncertain. The V gene lost 2 bases and the J gene lost 2 bases, with 10 bases spanning the gap. Germline loops: CDR1 MNHNS, CDR2 SASEGT. This CDR3 is 15 amino acids long. The CDR3 protein is CASSELRFGNQPQHF. The CDR3 coding sequence is TGTGCCAGCAGTGAACTGAGATTTGGCAATCAGCCCCAGCATTTT.

This rearrangement joins TRBV27 to TRBJ2-7, with a weak D call TRBD1 (5 bases). V lost 6 bases and J 0 bases, leaving 12 bases between the germline ends. CDR1 is MNHEY, CDR2 SMNVEV, per germline (reference sequence). This CDR3 is 14 amino acids long. The chain's CDR3 is CASRPTVSSYEQYF. The DNA of the CDR3 is TGTGCCAGCAGGCCGACAGTTAGCTCCTACGAGCAGTACTTC.

The CDR3 spells CASSVGDRGGYTF. The DNA of the CDR3 is TGTGCCAGCAGCGTGGGGGACAGGGGTGGCTACACCTTC. The chain combines TRBV9 with TRBJ1-2; TRBD1 matches at 10 bases. Losses at the gene ends were 2 bases for V and 7 bases for J; bases not matched to a gene: 2. CDR3 size: 13 residues. The germline V gene has CDR1 SGDLS and CDR2 YYNGEE.

CDR3 amino acids: CASSRPGRDVVDTQYF. The CDR3 nucleotides read TGTGCCAGCAGCCGTCCGGGGCGGGACGTGGTAGATACGCAGTATTTT. The chain joins TRBV11-2 to TRBJ2-3; D possibly corresponds to TRBD2 (6 bases). There are 16 residues in the CDR3. Germline V gene lookup returns CDR1 SGHAT and CDR2 FQNNGV. V was cut by 5 bases and J by 5 bases, with 20 bases left in between.

The rearrangement uses TRBV27 and TRBJ2-7, with 10 positions matching TRBD1. Germline CDR1 reads MNHEY; CDR2 reads SMNVEV (reference sequence). The V segment lost 5 bases and the J segment 3 bases; nucleotides outside the gene matches: 13. The CDR3 sequence is 17 residues long. The chain's CDR3 is CASSPTTGGSDYYEQYF. The CDR3 DNA sequence: TGTGCCAGCAGTCCGACGACAGGGGGCTCGGACTACTACGAGCAGTACTTC.

This clone has just one count. The rearrangement links TRBV28 to TRBJ2-5; 9 bases are shared with TRBD1. The CDR3 is 15 residues long. After removal of 6 bases from V and 5 bases from J, the junction contained 10 bases not matched to a gene. Germline V gene lookup returns CDR1 MDHEN and CDR2 SYDVKM. CDR3 sequence: CASSQGQGLRETQYF. The DNA of the CDR3 is TGTGCCAGCAGCCAGGGACAGGGCCTGAGGGAGACCCAGTACTTC.

The chain uses TRBV9 and TRBJ2-5; D possibly corresponds to TRBD2 (6 bases). Germline CDR1 and CDR2: SGDLS and YYNGEE. CDR3 length: 13 amino acids. V lost 3 bases, J lost 2 bases, and 8 bases lay in between. CDR3 coding DNA: TGTGCCAGCAGCGGCCGGGGGCAAGAGACCCAGTACTTC. This sequence encodes CASSGRGQETQYF.

This chain joins TRBV27 and TRBJ2-7, with D perhaps matching TRBD2 (5 bases). The CDR3 is made up of 17 amino acids. The germline V gene has CDR1 MNHEY and CDR2 SMNVEV (reference sequence). The V and J ends lost 7 bases and 5 bases respectively, with 27 bases between them. Here the CDR3 DNA reads TGTGCCAGCACCCCCTCCAGGTTTGGGCTAGCAAGCGACGAGCAGTACTTC. The encoded protein is CASTPSRFGLASDEQYF.

In its sample, this clone was seen once. The chain joins TRBV30 to TRBJ1-5, with TRBD1 identical over 7 bases. This CDR3 contains 14 residues. Germline V gene sequence: CDR1 GTSNPN, CDR2 SVGIG (reference sequence). V lost 5 bases, J lost 0 bases, and 4 bases stayed unmatched. The CDR3 loop reads CAWAQGGSNQPQHF. The CDR3 region has the DNA TGTGCCTGGGCTCAGGGGGGTAGCAATCAGCCCCAGCATTTT.

V is TRBV18 and J is TRBJ2-7, with 9 bases lining up with TRBD1. Germline CDR1 KGHSH, CDR2 LQKENI. The length of the CDR3 is 16 residues. The junction had 10 bases not matched to a gene; V was cut back by 6 bases and J by 1 base. The CDR3 sequence is CASSTSPGQGSYEQYF. The CDR3 nucleotides read TGTGCCAGCTCTACCTCTCCGGGACAGGGATCCTACGAGCAGTACTTC. Full variable domain (remainder filled in from reference TRBV18 and TRBJ2-7): NAGVMQNPRHLVRRRGQEARLRCSPMKGHSHVYWYRQLPEEGLKFMVYLQKENIIDESGMPKERFSAEFPKEGPSILRIQQVVRGDSAAYFCASSTSPGQGSYEQYFGPGTRLTVT.